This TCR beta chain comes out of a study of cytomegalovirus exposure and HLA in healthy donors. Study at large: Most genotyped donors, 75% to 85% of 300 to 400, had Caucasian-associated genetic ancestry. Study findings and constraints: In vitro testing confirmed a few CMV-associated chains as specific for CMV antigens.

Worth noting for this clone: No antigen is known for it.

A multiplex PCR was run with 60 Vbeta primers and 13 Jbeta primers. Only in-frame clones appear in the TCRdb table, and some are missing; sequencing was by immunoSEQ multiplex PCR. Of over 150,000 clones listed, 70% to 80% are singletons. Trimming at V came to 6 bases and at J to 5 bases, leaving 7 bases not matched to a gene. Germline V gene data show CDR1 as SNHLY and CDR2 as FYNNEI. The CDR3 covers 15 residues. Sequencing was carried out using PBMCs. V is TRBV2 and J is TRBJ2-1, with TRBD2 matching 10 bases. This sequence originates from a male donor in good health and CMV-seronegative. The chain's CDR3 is CASRSSGRVDNEQFF. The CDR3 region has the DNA TGTGCCAGCAGGTCTAGCGGGAGAGTAGACAATGAGCAGTTCTTC.